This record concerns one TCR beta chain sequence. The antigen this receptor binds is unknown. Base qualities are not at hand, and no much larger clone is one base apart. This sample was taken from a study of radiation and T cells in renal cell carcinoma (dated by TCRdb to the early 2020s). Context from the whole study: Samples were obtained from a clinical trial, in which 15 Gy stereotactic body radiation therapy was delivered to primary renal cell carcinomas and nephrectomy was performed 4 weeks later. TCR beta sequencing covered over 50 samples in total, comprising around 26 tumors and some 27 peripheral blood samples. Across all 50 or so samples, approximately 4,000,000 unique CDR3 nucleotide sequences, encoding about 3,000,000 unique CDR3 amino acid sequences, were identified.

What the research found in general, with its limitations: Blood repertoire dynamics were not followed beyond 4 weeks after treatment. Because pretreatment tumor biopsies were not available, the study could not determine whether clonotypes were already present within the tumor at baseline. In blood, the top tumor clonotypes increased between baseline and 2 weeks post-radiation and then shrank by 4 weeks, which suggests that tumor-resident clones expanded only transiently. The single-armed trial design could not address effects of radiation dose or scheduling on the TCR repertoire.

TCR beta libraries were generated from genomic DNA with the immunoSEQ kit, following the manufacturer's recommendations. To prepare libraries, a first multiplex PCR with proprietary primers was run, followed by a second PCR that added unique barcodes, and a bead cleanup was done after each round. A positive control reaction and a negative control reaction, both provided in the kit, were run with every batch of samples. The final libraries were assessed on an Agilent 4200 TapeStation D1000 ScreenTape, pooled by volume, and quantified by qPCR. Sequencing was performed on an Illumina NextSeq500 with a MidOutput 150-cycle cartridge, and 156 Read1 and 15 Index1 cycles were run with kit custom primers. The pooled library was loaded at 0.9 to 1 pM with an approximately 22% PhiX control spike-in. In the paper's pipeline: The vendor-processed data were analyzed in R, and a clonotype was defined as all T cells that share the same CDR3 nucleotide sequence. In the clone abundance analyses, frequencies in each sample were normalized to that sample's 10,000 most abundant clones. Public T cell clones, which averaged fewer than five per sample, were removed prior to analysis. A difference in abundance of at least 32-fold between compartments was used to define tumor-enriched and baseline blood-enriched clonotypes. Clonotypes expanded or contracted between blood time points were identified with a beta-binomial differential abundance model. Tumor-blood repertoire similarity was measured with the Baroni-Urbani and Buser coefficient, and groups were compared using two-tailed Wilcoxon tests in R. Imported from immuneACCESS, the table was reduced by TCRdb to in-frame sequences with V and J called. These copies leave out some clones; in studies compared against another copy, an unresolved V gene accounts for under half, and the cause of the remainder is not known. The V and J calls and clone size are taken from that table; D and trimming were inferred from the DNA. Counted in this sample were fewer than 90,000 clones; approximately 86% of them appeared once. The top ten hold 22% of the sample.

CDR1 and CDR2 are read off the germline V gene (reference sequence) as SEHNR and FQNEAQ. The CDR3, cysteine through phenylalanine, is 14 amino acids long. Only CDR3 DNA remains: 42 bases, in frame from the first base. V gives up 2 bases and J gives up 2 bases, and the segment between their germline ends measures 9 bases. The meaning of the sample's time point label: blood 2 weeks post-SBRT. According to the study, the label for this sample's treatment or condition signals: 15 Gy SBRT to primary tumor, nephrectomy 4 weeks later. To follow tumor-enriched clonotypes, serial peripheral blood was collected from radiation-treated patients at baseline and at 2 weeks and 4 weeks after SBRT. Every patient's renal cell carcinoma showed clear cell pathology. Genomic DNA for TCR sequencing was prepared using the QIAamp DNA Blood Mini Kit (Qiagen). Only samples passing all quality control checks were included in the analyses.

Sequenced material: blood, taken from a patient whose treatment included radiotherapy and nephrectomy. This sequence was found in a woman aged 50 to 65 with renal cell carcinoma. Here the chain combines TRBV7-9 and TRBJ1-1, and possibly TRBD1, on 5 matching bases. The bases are TGTGCCAGCAGCTTAATGGGGGATAACACTGAAGCTTTCTTT. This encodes CASSLMGDNTEAFF. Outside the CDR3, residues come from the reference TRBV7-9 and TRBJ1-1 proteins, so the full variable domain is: DTGVSQNPRHKITKRGQNVTFRCDPISEHNRLYWYRQTLGQGPEFLTYFQNEAQLEKSRLLSDRFSAERPKGSFSTLEIQRTEQGDSAMYLCASSLMGDNTEAFFGQGTRLTVV.